One and the same sample provided the 16 T cell receptor beta chains below, sequenced in a study of blood T cells in healthy people across ages. Using a J-beta primer mix together with a sample-barcoded 5' primer, a second PCR was run for roughly 7 to 11 cycles. MiXCR, run by TCRdb on the 5' RACE reads, gives a single entry per CDR3 protein. This table has almost 800,000 distinct CDR3 sequences, 58% appearing once. The sample consisted of blood. The receptors stem from a man aged 25 to 40 in good health.

This clonotype was seen many times. DNA for the CDR3: TGTGCCAGCAGCGGATCCGGGACAGGGGGCGAAGCGCAGTACTTC. Residues: CASSGSGTGGEAQYF. The chain links TRBV9 to TRBJ2-5, with 12 bases aligning to TRBD1. This CDR3 spans 15 amino acids. Germline assignment: CDR1 SGDLS and CDR2 YYNGEE. V gave up 3 bases and J gave up 11 bases; unmatched junction bases: 11. The whole variable domain, filled in from reference TRBV9 and TRBJ2-5, reads DSGVTQTPKHLITATGQRVTLRCSPRSGDLSVYWYQQSLDQGLQFLIQYYNGEERAKGNILERFSAQQFPDLHSELNLSSLELGDSALYFCASSGSGTGGEAQYFGPGTRLLVL.

V gene TRBV28 combines with J gene TRBJ2-4, with D tentatively TRBD1 or TRBD2 (5 bases each). The J call may be mistaken, given a closer DNA end match to TRBJ2-7. Germline V gene sequence: CDR1 MDHEN, CDR2 SYDVKM. There are 15 residues in the CDR3. CDR3 nucleotide sequence: TGTGCCAGCAATGGGGGTGTAAAGATCTCGGTCGAGCAGTACTTC. This encodes CASNGGVKISVEQYF.

This sequence joins TRBV15 and TRBJ2-5, with D uncertain. The V gene lost 0 bases and the J gene lost 3 bases, with 8 bases spanning the gap. The CDR3 length is 14 residues. Germline values: CDR1 LNHNV, CDR2 YYDKDF (reference sequence). The DNA for the CDR3 is TGTGCCACCAGCAGAGACCCGGAAAAAGAGACCCAGTACTTC. It specifies CATSRDPEKETQYF.

This chain uses TRBV5-8 with TRBJ1-1, with a possible D match to TRBD1 (6 bases). The ends were cut back, 1 base at V and 10 bases at J, with 20 bases in the middle. The CDR3 extends over 15 amino acids. The germline gives CDR1 SGHTS, CDR2 YDEGEE. CDR3 nucleotides: TGTGCCAGCAGCTTGCTCGTCGCCAGGGGCCGAGCAGCTTTCTTT. As protein: CASSLLVARGRAAFF.

This chain's CDR3 is CASGPRKINGYTF. Here the CDR3 DNA reads TGTGCCAGTGGGCCACGTAAGATTAATGGCTACACCTTC. The V call is TRBV9, the J call TRBJ1-2, with D uncertain. The germline V gene encodes CDR1 SGDLS and CDR2 YYNGEE. The CDR3 is made up of 13 amino acids. V lost 8 bases and J 6 bases, leaving 17 bases between the germline ends.

The rearrangement links TRBV18 to TRBJ2-5, with D unclear. Trimming removed 2 bases from V and 2 bases from J, with 12 bases in between. The V gene's germline CDR1 is KGHSH and CDR2 LQKENI. The length of the CDR3 is 15 residues. Written as DNA, the CDR3 is TGTGCCAGCTCACCAGGGCGGACGAGACAAGAGACCCAGTACTTC. Translation: CASSPGRTRQETQYF.

This chain links TRBV28 with TRBJ1-2; D not certain. V was pared by 6 bases and J by 5 bases, with 10 bases between. The CDR3 totals 12 residues. The germline gives CDR1 MDHEN, CDR2 SYDVKM. Here the CDR3 reads CASRNDGYGYTF. The CDR3 DNA reads as TGTGCCAGCAGAAACGACGGGTATGGCTACACCTTC.

This clonotype has a handful of counts. The chain is built from TRBV7-2 and TRBJ2-3; D remains unclear. The CDR3 extends over 13 amino acids. Trimming cost V 5 bases and J 2 bases, with 8 bases left between them. The germline gives CDR1 SGHTA, CDR2 FQGNSA. CDR3 bases: TGTGCCAGCAGCGTACAACACACAGATACGCAGTATTTT. Its translation is CASSVQHTDTQYF.

J is TRBJ1-2 and V is TRBV5-1; tentatively, D is TRBD1 (6 bases). This CDR3 is built from 13 residues. The germline V and J ends were trimmed by 0 bases and 8 bases, with 11 bases remaining between them. In germline, CDR1 is SGHRS, CDR2 YFSETQ. The CDR3 DNA is TGCGCCAGCAGCTTGGTGGGGGGCCGCGGCTACACCTTC. Residues: CASSLVGGRGYTF.

V gene TRBV12-3 or TRBV12-4 combines with J gene TRBJ2-7; D uncertain. Deletions cut 4 bases from V and 0 bases from J, with 16 bases between. The CDR3 contains 16 residues. The CDR3 region has the DNA TGTGCCAGCAGTTGGAGTTCGGAGCGATCCTCCTACGAGCAGTACTTC. Translating it yields CASSWSSERSSYEQYF.

This clonotype has only a few counts. The chain has TRBV7-9 and TRBJ2-3; D uncertain. Trimming left V 1 base short and J 4 bases short, with 12 bases between. This CDR3 spans 15 amino acids. In germline, CDR1 is SEHNR, CDR2 FQNEAQ (reference sequence). DNA of the CDR3: TGTGCCAGCAGCTTAGGTCCAGTGGGCGCAGATACGCAGTATTTT. Translated: CASSLGPVGADTQYF.

This clonotype was seen more than once but under ten times. The chain links TRBV19 to TRBJ2-3, with D possibly TRBD2 on 5 matching bases. Deletions cut 5 bases from V and 6 bases from J, with 12 bases between. There are 13 residues in the CDR3. Germline loops: CDR1 LNHDA, CDR2 SQIVND (reference sequence). The CDR3 sequence: CASSGMEVDTQYF. The CDR3 bases are TGTGCCAGTAGTGGGATGGAGGTGGATACGCAGTATTTT.

The chain joins TRBV20-1 to TRBJ2-7, with D possibly TRBD1 on 6 matching bases. Trimming left V 3 bases short and J 2 bases short, with 11 bases between. Germline V gives CDR1 DFQATT, CDR2 SNEGSKA (reference sequence). This CDR3 has 13 residues. The CDR3 DNA reads TGCAGTGCTAGCGCAGGGGCCGCCTACGAGCAGTACTTC. Its protein is CSASAGAAYEQYF.

The chain couples TRBV5-1 to TRBJ1-2, with TRBD1 as a possible D gene (5 bases). V was shortened by 0 bases and J by 7 bases, with 13 bases between the two germline ends. CDR1 is SGHRS and CDR2 is YFSETQ in the germline V gene. CDR3 size: 14 residues. As DNA, the CDR3 is TGCGCCAGCAGCTTGGACGGGACGGTAGTTGGCTACACCTTC. This translates into CASSLDGTVVGYTF.

The chain carries TRBV5-1 and TRBJ1-1, with D tentatively TRBD1 (5 bases). The CDR3 extends over 17 amino acids. Germline CDR1 SGHRS, CDR2 YFSETQ. Trimming cost V 2 bases and J 5 bases, with 22 bases left between them. CDR3 protein: CASSFIGARGPYTEAFF. Written as DNA, the CDR3 is TGCGCCAGCAGCTTTATAGGGGCTCGGGGCCCCTATACTGAAGCTTTCTTT.

The J gene is TRBJ2-1, the V gene TRBV9, with D possibly matching TRBD2 (6 bases). The CDR3 loop spans 13 amino acids. V was shortened by 5 bases and J by 8 bases, with 14 bases between the two germline ends. Per the germline V gene, CDR1 is SGDLS and CDR2 is YYNGEE. The CDR3 DNA sequence: TGTGCCAGCAGTTCCGGGGGTAGGCATGAGCAGTTCTTC. Protein product: CASSSGGRHEQFF.